The next 23 T cell receptor beta chains were all read from a single sample in a study of cytomegalovirus exposure and HLA in healthy donors. The PCR was carried out with 60 Vbeta primers and 13 Jbeta primers. Using immunoSEQ multiplex PCR, the repertoire was profiled, and TCRdb retains in-frame clones only, with some absent. The table lists 200,000 to 250,000 clones, roughly 84% of them singletons. Source material: PBMCs. The receptor source for this set is a human donor in good health.

This chain connects TRBV7-8 to TRBJ2-5, with D possibly TRBD2 on 5 matching bases. Gene TRBJ2-7 matches the end of the DNA better, so the J call may be wrong. The germline CDR1 and CDR2 sequences are SGHVS and FQNEAQ. The CDR3 is made up of 13 amino acids. CDR3: CASSLVGEHEQYF. The CDR3 region has the DNA TGTGCCAGCAGCTTAGTGGGAGAGCACGAGCAGTACTTC.

V gene TRBV19 combines with J gene TRBJ2-4; 9 bases match TRBD2. CDR3 size: 22 residues. CDR1 and CDR2 from the germline V gene are LNHDA and SQIVND (reference sequence). V gave up 5 bases and J gave up 0 bases; unmatched junction bases: 23. The chain's CDR3 is CASSLTGLRESLAGLAKNIQYF. In DNA form, the CDR3 reads TGTGCCAGTAGTTTGACGGGACTTAGGGAGTCCCTAGCGGGGCTAGCCAAAAACATTCAGTACTTC.

The rearrangement joins TRBV28 to TRBJ2-2; TRBD1 is a possible D gene (6 bases). Germline CDR1 and CDR2: MDHEN and SYDVKM. The CDR3 runs to 14 residues. The V and J ends lost 5 bases and 4 bases respectively, with 11 bases between them. Written as DNA, the CDR3 is TGTGCCAGCAGTGAGGACAGCCGCACCGGGGAGCTGTTTTTT. Amino acids: CASSEDSRTGELFF.

J is TRBJ1-1 and V is TRBV6-5; perhaps TRBD1 as D (6 bases). Germline V gene lookup returns CDR1 MNHEY and CDR2 SVGAGI. This CDR3 comprises 13 residues. Trimming removed 5 bases at V and 4 bases at J, with 11 bases between. CDR3 loop: CASSPTGLTEAFF. CDR3 nucleotide sequence: TGTGCCAGCAGTCCCACAGGGCTCACTGAAGCTTTCTTT.

The rearrangement links TRBV5-1 to TRBJ2-1; 9 positions match TRBD2. V lost 1 base to trimming and J lost 2 bases; unmatched junction nucleotides: 1. The CDR3 consists of 15 residues. CDR1 SGHRS and CDR2 YFSETQ come from the germline V gene. This chain's CDR3 is CASSLLAGAYNEQFF. The CDR3 DNA sequence: TGCGCCAGCAGCTTGTTAGCGGGAGCCTACAATGAGCAGTTCTTC.

The chain employs TRBV7-3 and TRBJ2-1; D ambiguous. This CDR3 contains 13 residues. Germline CDR1 SGHTA, CDR2 FQGTGA. Trimming cost V 0 bases and J 6 bases, with 6 bases left between them. DNA of the CDR3: TGTGCCAGCAGCTTAACCCTCGGCAATGAGCAGTTCTTC. The encoded protein is CASSLTLGNEQFF.

The chain employs TRBV5-8 and TRBJ1-4, with 7 nucleotides matching TRBD1. This CDR3 is built from 15 residues. The ends lost 1 base at V and 7 bases at J; junction bases unmatched: 7. CDR1 SGHTS and CDR2 YDEGEE come from the germline V gene. The DNA for the CDR3 is TGTGCCAGCAGCTTGTCCGACAGGGTTTTTGAAAAACTGTTTTTT. It encodes CASSLSDRVFEKLFF.

The rearrangement joins TRBV19 to TRBJ1-5; TRBD1 matches 11 bases. Germline lookup yields CDR1 LNHDA and CDR2 SQIVND (reference sequence). J gave up 1 base and V 3 bases, and 5 bases lay outside the gene matches. CDR3 size: 17 residues. The CDR3 nucleotides are TGTGCCAGTAGTATGAGGACAGGGGGCGAGAGCAATCAGCCCCAGCATTTT. Protein product: CASSMRTGGESNQPQHF.

The chain couples TRBV4-2 to TRBJ2-7, with 7 bases identical to TRBD2. The V segment lost 0 bases and the J segment 7 bases; nucleotides outside the gene matches: 12. The length of the CDR3 is 16 residues. Germline CDR1 and CDR2: LGHNA and YNFKEQ. CDR3 in amino acids: CASSQDIGGGPREQYF. Written as DNA, the CDR3 is TGTGCCAGCAGCCAAGATATCGGGGGAGGGCCGCGGGAGCAGTACTTC.

This chain connects TRBV7-3 to TRBJ2-7, with TRBD1 matching 8 bases. Trimming cost V 5 bases and J 2 bases; bases outside gene matches: 5. CDR1 is SGHTA and CDR2 is FQGTGA in the germline V gene. The CDR3 is 14 amino acids. The CDR3 DNA reads TGTGCCAGCAGCCTCTCAGGGGGCCCCTACGAGCAGTACTTC. It specifies CASSLSGGPYEQYF.

This chain links TRBV14 with TRBJ2-3; 8 bases match TRBD1. CDR3 length equals 15 residues. Germline lookup yields CDR1 SGHDN and CDR2 FVKESK. The ends lost 0 bases at V and 6 bases at J; junction bases unmatched: 5. The CDR3 DNA reads as TGTGCCAGCAGCCAAGATAGCAGGGGGCTGGATACGCAGTATTTT. Protein product: CASSQDSRGLDTQYF.

The chain carries TRBV19 and TRBJ2-2; D gene uncertain. The germline CDR1 and CDR2 sequences are LNHDA and SQIVND (reference sequence). V lost 3 bases and J lost 6, with 8 bases in between. This CDR3 is 13 amino acids long. CDR3 DNA: TGTGCCAGTAGTATGTCTAGTGCCGGGGAGCTGTTTTTT. Translated: CASSMSSAGELFF.

This chain uses TRBV4-2 with TRBJ1-3; 7 bases are a match to TRBD1. Germline CDR1 is LGHNA and CDR2 is YNFKEQ. The CDR3 runs 16 residues. V lost 0 bases and J lost 6; bases outside the gene matches: 8. The CDR3 nucleotides are TGTGCCAGCAGCCAAGAAGGGGGCCAGGGAGTAAACACCATATATTTT. It encodes CASSQEGGQGVNTIYF.

V gene TRBV19 combines with J gene TRBJ1-3; a weak D match, TRBD1 (6 bases). The CDR3 extends over 15 amino acids. Germline V gene data show CDR1 as LNHDA and CDR2 as SQIVND (reference sequence). The V end lost 7 bases, the J end lost 0 bases, and 13 bases lay between the germline ends. The CDR3 sequence is CASNTGSLSGNTIYF. The CDR3 DNA reads TGTGCCAGTAATACAGGGTCCCTCTCTGGAAACACCATATATTTT.

The V call is TRBV2, the J call TRBJ2-2; TRBD2 aligns across 14 bases. The V gene end was trimmed by 0 bases and the J gene end by 5 bases; junction bases not matched to a gene: 8. CDR3 length: 19 residues. In germline, CDR1 is SNHLY, CDR2 FYNNEI. The CDR3 protein is CASSEAFLWTSGGTGELFF. The CDR3 DNA reads TGTGCCAGCAGTGAAGCCTTCCTTTGGACTAGCGGGGGGACCGGGGAGCTGTTTTTT.

The chain employs TRBV5-1 and TRBJ2-3; D might be TRBD1 (6 bases). The CDR3 is 18 amino acids. Looked up from germline, CDR1 is SGHRS and CDR2 is YFSETQ. Trimming removed 1 base at V and 4 bases at J, with 22 bases between. CDR3 loop: CASSLRGTELPHADTQYF. The CDR3 DNA follows: TGCGCCAGCAGCTTGAGGGGGACCGAGCTACCACACGCAGATACGCAGTATTTT.

The gene calls are TRBV27 and TRBJ2-7; 10 bases agree with TRBD2. There are 18 residues in the CDR3. V lost 5 bases and J lost 5; bases outside the gene matches: 18. Germline CDR1 and CDR2: MNHEY and SMNVEV (reference sequence). CDR3: CASSVIGTSAVANNEQYF. The CDR3 coding sequence is TGTGCCAGCAGTGTAATCGGGACTAGCGCCGTGGCGAATAACGAGCAGTACTTC.

This chain uses TRBV2 with TRBJ2-1; 8 bases match TRBD1. Germline CDR1 reads SNHLY; CDR2 reads FYNNEI. Trimming took 7 bases from V and 3 from J; bases not matched to a gene: 5. This CDR3 contains 14 residues. CDR3 amino acids: CASTYTGGYNEQFF. The CDR3 DNA reads as TGTGCCAGCACCTATACAGGGGGCTACAATGAGCAGTTCTTC.

The chain joins TRBV27 to TRBJ1-1; D is unresolved. Germline V CDR1 and CDR2: MNHEY, SMNVEV (reference sequence). CDR3 size: 14 residues. Trimming cost V 1 base and J 4 bases, with 10 bases left between them. In DNA, the CDR3 is TGTGCCAGCAGTTTATGGGCCAGTTCCACTGAAGCTTTCTTT. Protein product: CASSLWASSTEAFF.

The genes are TRBV5-1 and TRBJ2-5; 8 bases map to TRBD1. Per germline, CDR1 SGHRS and CDR2 YFSETQ. The CDR3 sequence is 15 residues long. With 2 bases clipped from V and 5 bases from J, the junction kept 8 bases outside the gene matches. The CDR3 is CASSFTGTGAETQYF. In nucleotides, the CDR3 is TGCGCCAGCAGCTTTACCGGGACAGGCGCCGAGACCCAGTACTTC. The full variable domain, completed using reference TRBV5-1 and TRBJ2-5, is KAGVTQTPRYLIKTRGQQVTLSCSPISGHRSVSWYQQTPGQGLQFLFEYFSETQRNKGNFPGRFSGRQFSNSRSEMNVSTLELGDSALYLCASSFTGTGAETQYFGPGTRLLVL.

The sample holds a few counts of this clone. This chain links TRBV6-5 with TRBJ2-7, with TRBD2 matching 12 bases. Germline V CDR1 and CDR2: MNHEY, SVGAGI. The CDR3 length is 15 residues. J was trimmed by 5 bases and V by 7 bases; bases with no gene match: 9. The CDR3 region has the DNA TGTGCCAGCACGGGCTCTAGCGGGAGGGCGGACGAGCAGTACTTC. Its protein is CASTGSSGRADEQYF.

The chain links TRBV5-1 to TRBJ2-7; a possible D gene is TRBD2 (6 bases). CDR3 length: 15 residues. The V end was cut by 0 bases, the J end by 5 bases, with 15 bases between. Germline values: CDR1 SGHRS, CDR2 YFSETQ. The CDR3 here is CASSLGRGYTDEQYF. Written as DNA, the CDR3 is TGCGCCAGCAGCTTGGGGAGGGGCTATACAGACGAGCAGTACTTC.

The V and J genes are TRBV11-2 and TRBJ2-7, with D possibly TRBD1 on 6 matching bases. Trimming left V 4 bases short and J 2 bases short, with 12 bases between. Looked up from germline, CDR1 is SGHAT and CDR2 is FQNNGV. CDR3 length equals 14 residues. The CDR3 sequence: CASSSNSGAYEQYF. CDR3 in DNA: TGTGCCAGCAGCTCGAACTCAGGGGCCTACGAGCAGTACTTC. Drawing the rest from reference TRBV11-2 and TRBJ2-7, the complete variable domain is EAGVAQSPRYKIIEKRQSVAFWCNPISGHATLYWYQQILGQGPKLLIQFQNNGVVDDSQLPKDRFSAERLKGVDSTLKIQPAKLEDSAVYLCASSSNSGAYEQYFGPGTRLTVT.